This T cell receptor (beta chain) was found in a study of cytomegalovirus exposure and HLA in healthy donors. Notes on the study in general: There were 150 or so TCR beta chains listed as cytomegalovirus-associated. It was reported that TCR beta sequences correctly inferred the HLA-A and HLA-B alleles for most subjects.

CDR1 and CDR2 from the germline V gene are LGHNA and YNFKEQ. The CDR3 runs 15 residues. V was shortened by 4 bases and J by 4 bases, with 14 bases between the two germline ends. It was with 60 Vbeta and 13 Jbeta primers that the PCR ran. Profiled with immunoSEQ multiplex PCR; TCRdb holds only in-frame clones, not every one. The table shows 120,000 to 150,000 clones, with 70% to 75% occurring only once. In the case of this clone: Its antigen is not known.

Healthy individuals who donated bone marrow served as the donors. The material sequenced was PBMCs. The V and J genes are TRBV4-2 and TRBJ2-1; the D gene is possibly TRBD1 (6 bases). This TCR derives from a woman in her thirties or forties in good health and CMV-seronegative. Here the CDR3 DNA reads TGTGCCAGCAGCCCACCCCAAACAGGGTACAATGAGCAGTTCTTC. Translated, it gives CASSPPQTGYNEQFF.